The present T cell receptor beta chain was sequenced within a study of T cell changes during pregnancy in multiple sclerosis. Assay used: immunoSEQ multiplex PCR; TCRdb lists only in-frame clones, some missing. The table includes some 35,000 clones, roughly 87% detected once. Points on this clone: Other nucleotide sequences from this sample produce the same CDR3.

Per the germline V gene, CDR1 is SGHTA and CDR2 is FQGTGA. The ends lost 3 bases at V and 1 base at J; junction bases unmatched: 0. This CDR3 comprises 16 residues. The rearrangement joins TRBV7-3 to TRBJ2-3; 14 bases agree with TRBD2. The source of this sequence is a female donor in good health, enrolled as a control in a pregnancy study. The sequences come from CD4+ T cells from peripheral blood mononuclear cells, collected after pregnancy. This CDR3 is CASSLGLAGGTDTQYF. CDR3 sequence (DNA): TGTGCCAGCAGCTTGGGACTAGCGGGAGGCACAGATACGCAGTATTTT.